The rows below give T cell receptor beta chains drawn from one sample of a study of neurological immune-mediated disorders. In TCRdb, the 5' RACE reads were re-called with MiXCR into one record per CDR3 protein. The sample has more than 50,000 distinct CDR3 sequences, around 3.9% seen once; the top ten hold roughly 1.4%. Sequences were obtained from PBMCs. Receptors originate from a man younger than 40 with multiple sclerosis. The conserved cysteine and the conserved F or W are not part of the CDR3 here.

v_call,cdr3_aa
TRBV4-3,ASSQGAGYDEQF
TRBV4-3,ASSQELGGSGSYEQY
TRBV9,ASSARDRGVGELF
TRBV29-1,SVGETRDSSEAF
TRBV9,ASSWGLAGGNFGELF
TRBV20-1,SANASYT
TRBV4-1,ASSQVTRGSGYEQY
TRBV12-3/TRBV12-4,ASKVTGEHGYT
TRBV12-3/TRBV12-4,ASRKTQGVQETQY
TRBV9,ASSRDNEQF
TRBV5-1,ASSLRGAGVSTDTQY
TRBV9,ASSVGSLAGSSWETQY
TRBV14,ASSHRVNYGYT
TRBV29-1,SVDGAGSGDTQY
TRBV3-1,ASSQGQGTYEQY
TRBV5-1,ASSPGTVLAKNIQY
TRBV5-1,ASSLNGGAYEQY
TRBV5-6,ASSLPGHYTGELF
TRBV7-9,ASTPVGGRETQY
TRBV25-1,ASSATSTDTQY
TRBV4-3,ASSQGGQGSYEQY
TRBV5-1,ASSLDFGQGSTDTQY
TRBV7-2,ASSFGTGGEKLF
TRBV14,ASSPGHSGNTIY
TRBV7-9,ASRYSRGLLVNNEQF
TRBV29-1,SVFTGRPSTDTQY
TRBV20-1,SASPPSVGSGEQY
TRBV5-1,ASSLQGEQY
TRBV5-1,ASSRGLAEETQY
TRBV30,AWDMGSSYEQY
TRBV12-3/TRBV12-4,ASSLGGETEAF
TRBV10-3,AISLGRGVYNEQF
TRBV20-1,SARAATGSTGELF
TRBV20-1,SARKAGANTGELF
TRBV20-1,SARGTSDYEQY
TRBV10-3,AISGSYVVNEKLF
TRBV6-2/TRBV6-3,ASSLPRGRGNQPQH
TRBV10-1,ATSLGGRNEQF
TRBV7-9,ASSLEPGQANTEAF
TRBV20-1,SAVDGNQPQH
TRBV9,ASSLGPSAAEAF
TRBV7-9,ASSLADYGYT
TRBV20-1,SASRQGRESNQPQH
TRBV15,ATSRRTGGSDTQY
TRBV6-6,ASSPRQGGYQETQY
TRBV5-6,ASSLVGTAGNTIY
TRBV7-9,ASSSRTSVDGELF
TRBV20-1,SARGEATNYEQY
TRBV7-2,ASSPRQTNTGELF
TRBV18,ASSPGSGGNTEAF
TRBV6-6,ASSYPADTQY
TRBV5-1,ASSRQTGTDYEQY
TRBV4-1,ASSPREGAFFGQPQN
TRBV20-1,SARRQPNTEAF
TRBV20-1,SARIWGHNEQF
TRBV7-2,ASSLAGSDTGELF
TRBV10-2,ASRWTEDSPLH
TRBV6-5,ASSPFRQMNNSPLH
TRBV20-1,SASQGLETQY
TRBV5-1,ASSLGTGTGDGGYT